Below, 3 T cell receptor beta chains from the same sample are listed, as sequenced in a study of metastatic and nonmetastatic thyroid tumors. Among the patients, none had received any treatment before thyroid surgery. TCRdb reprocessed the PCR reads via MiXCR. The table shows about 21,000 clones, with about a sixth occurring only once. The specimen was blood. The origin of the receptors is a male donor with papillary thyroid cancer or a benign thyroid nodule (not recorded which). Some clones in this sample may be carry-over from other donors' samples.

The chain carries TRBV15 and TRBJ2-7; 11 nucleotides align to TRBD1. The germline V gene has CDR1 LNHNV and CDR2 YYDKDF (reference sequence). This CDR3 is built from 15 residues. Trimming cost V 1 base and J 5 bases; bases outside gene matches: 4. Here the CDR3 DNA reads TGTGCCACCAGCAGAGGTCGGACAGGGGGCCACGAGCAGTACTTC. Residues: CATSRGRTGGHEQYF.

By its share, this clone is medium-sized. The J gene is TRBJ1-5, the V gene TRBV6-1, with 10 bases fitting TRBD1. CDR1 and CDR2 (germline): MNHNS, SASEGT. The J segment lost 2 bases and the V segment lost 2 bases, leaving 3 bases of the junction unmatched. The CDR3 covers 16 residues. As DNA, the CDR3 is TGTGCCAGCAGTGAAATCGGGACAGGGGGCAATCAGCCCCAGCATTTT. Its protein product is CASSEIGTGGNQPQHF.

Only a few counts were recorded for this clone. The DNA of the CDR3 is TGTGCCAGCAAACACACATCCGGGGACGGAGATGGCCAGCAGTACTTC. It codes for CASKHTSGDGDGQQYF. The chain employs TRBV6-1 and TRBJ2-7; D might be TRBD1 or TRBD2, each matching 5 bases. The V gene lost 7 bases and the J gene lost 8 bases, with 27 bases spanning the gap. Looked up from germline, CDR1 is MNHNS and CDR2 is SASEGT. The CDR3 is 16 amino acids.